One sample yielded the 5 T cell receptor beta chains listed below, sequenced in a study of blood T cell repertoires in COVID-19. The table came from immunoSEQ multiplex PCR; TCRdb's copy has only in-frame clones and leaves some out. The table has about 84,000 clones, approximately 80% seen once. The sequenced sample was peripheral blood. These receptors all stem from a man in his 70s with acute or convalescent COVID-19.

In its sample, this clone was seen a few times. The V call is TRBV6-1, the J call TRBJ1-1; the match to TRBD1 covers 9 bases. CDR1 is MNHNS and CDR2 is SASEGT in the germline V gene. V trimming: 3 bases; J trimming: 10 bases; junction bases outside the gene matches: 6. There are 13 residues in the CDR3. CDR3 residues: CASSDQQGAGAFF. In DNA form, the CDR3 reads TGTGCCAGCAGTGACCAACAGGGGGCTGGAGCTTTCTTT.

V gene TRBV7-3 combines with J gene TRBJ2-1; tentatively, D is TRBD1 (7 bases). V was shortened by 2 bases and J by 2 bases, with 10 bases between the two germline ends. The CDR3 extends over 15 amino acids. Germline CDR1 is SGHTA and CDR2 is FQGTGA. This chain's CDR3 is CASSLGGGPYNEQFF. The CDR3 nucleotides read TGTGCCAGCAGCTTAGGAGGGGGCCCCTACAATGAGCAGTTCTTC.

The chain joins TRBV6-5 to TRBJ1-2, with 8 bases matching TRBD1. In germline, CDR1 is MNHEY, CDR2 SVGAGI. V was clipped by 2 bases and J by 7 bases; unmatched bases: 9. CDR3 length: 15 residues. CDR3: CASSYGQGARGGYTF. As DNA, the CDR3 is TGTGCCAGCAGTTACGGTCAGGGGGCGCGTGGTGGCTACACCTTC.

V is TRBV19 and J is TRBJ2-3, with TRBD1 matching 9 bases. Unmatched junction bases numbered 9, after V lost 5 bases and J lost 3 bases. Per germline, CDR1 LNHDA and CDR2 SQIVND (reference sequence). The CDR3 is made up of 16 amino acids. Here the CDR3 reads CASSFTGTGTTDTQYF. CDR3 in DNA: TGTGCCAGTAGTTTCACCGGGACAGGGACGACAGATACGCAGTATTTT.

The chain employs TRBV21-1 and TRBJ2-7; the DNA was not compared with TRBD2, the D call given in the table. TRBV21-1 is deemed a pseudogene. This CDR3 comprises 16 residues. CDR3 amino acids: CASSKAEAGLPYEQYV. CDR3 in DNA: TGTGCCAGCAGCAAAGCAGAAGCGGGGCTACCCTACGAGCAGTACGTC.